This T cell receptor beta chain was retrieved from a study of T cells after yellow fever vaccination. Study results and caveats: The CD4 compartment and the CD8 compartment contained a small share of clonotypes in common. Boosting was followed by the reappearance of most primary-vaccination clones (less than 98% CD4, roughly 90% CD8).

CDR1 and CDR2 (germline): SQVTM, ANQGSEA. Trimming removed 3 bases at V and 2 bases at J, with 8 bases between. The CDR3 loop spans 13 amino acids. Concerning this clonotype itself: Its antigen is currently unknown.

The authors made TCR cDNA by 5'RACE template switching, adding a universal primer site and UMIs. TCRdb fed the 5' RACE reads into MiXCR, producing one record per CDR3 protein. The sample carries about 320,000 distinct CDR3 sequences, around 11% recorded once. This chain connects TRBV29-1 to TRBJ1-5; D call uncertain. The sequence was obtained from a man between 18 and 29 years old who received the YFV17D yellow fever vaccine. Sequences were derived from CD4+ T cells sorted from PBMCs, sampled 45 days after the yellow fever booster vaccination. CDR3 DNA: TGCAGCGTTGAGTTGGAGGGCAATCAGCCCCAGCATTTT. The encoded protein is CSVELEGNQPQHF.